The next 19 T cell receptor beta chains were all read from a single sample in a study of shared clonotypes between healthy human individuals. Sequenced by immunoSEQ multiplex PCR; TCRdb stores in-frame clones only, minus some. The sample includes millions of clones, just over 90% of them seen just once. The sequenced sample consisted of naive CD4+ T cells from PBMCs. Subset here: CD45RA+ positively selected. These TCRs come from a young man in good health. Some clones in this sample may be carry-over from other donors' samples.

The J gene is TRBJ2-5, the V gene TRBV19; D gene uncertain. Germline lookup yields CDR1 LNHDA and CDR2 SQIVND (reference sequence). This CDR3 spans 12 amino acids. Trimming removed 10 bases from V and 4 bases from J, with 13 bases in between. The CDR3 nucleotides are TGTGCCACCCAAGGAGCCCTAGAGACCCAGTACTTC. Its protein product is CATQGALETQYF.

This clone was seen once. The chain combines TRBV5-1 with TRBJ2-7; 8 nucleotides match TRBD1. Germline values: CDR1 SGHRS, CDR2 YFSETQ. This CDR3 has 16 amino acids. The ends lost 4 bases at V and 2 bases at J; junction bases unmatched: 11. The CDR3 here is CASSTGQGRGAYEQYF. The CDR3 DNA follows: TGCGCCAGCAGCACCGGACAGGGTAGGGGGGCCTACGAGCAGTACTTC.

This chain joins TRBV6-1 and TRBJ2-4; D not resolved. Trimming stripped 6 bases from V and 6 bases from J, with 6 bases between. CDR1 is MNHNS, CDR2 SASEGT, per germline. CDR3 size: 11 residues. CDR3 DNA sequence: TGTGCCAGCAGCGAACTAAACATTCAGTACTTC. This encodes CASSELNIQYF.

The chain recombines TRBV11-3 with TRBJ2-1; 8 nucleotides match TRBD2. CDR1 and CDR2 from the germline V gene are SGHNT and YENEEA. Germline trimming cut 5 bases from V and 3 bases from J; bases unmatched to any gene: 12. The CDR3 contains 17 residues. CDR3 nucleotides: TGTGCCAGCAGCCCCGGTGAGGGAGCGGGAGTCTACAATGAGCAGTTCTTC. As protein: CASSPGEGAGVYNEQFF.

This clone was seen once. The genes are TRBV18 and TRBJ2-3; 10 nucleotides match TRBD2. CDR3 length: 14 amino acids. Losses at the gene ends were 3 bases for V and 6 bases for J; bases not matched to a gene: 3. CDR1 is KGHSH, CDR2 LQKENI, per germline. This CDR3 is CASSPISGRDTQYF. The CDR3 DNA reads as TGTGCCAGCTCACCGATTAGCGGGAGGGATACGCAGTATTTT.

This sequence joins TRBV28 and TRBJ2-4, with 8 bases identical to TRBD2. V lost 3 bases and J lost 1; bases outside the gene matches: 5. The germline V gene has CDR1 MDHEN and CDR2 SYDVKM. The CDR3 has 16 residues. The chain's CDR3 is CASSFGRGVAKNIQYF. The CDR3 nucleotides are TGTGCCAGCAGTTTTGGGCGGGGGGTTGCCAAAAACATTCAGTACTTC.

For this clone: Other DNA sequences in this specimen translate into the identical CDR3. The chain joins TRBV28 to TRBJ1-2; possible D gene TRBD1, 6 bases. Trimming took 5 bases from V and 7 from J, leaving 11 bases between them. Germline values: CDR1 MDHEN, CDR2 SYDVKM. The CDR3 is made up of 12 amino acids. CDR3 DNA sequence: TGTGCCAGCAGTCTCACAGGGTTTGGCTACACCTTC. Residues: CASSLTGFGYTF.

The chain's CDR3 is CASSATSGRAVDTQYF. CDR3 coding DNA: TGTGCCAGCAGCGCGACTAGCGGGAGGGCCGTGGATACGCAGTATTTT. The chain links TRBV7-3 to TRBJ2-3; TRBD2 aligns across 14 bases. J lost 6 bases, V lost 5 bases, and 7 bases had no gene match. There are 16 residues in the CDR3. Germline V CDR1 and CDR2: SGHTA, FQGTGA.

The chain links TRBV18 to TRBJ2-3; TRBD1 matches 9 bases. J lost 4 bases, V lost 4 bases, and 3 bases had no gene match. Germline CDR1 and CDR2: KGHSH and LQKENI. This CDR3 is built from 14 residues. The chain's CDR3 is CASSLGTGPDTQYF. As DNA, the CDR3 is TGTGCCAGCTCACTCGGGACAGGGCCAGATACGCAGTATTTT.

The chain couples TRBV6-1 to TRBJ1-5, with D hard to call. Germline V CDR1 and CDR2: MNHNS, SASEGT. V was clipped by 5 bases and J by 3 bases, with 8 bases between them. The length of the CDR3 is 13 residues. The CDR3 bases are TGTGCCAGCAGTCTTTCTAACAATCAGCCCCAGCATTTT. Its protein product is CASSLSNNQPQHF.

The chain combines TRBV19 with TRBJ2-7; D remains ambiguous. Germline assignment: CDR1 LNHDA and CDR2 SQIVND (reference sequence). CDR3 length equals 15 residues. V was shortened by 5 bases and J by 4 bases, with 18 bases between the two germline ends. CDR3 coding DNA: TGTGCCAGTAGTCCGTACAGCAACCCAAGTTACGAGCAGTACTTC. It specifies CASSPYSNPSYEQYF.

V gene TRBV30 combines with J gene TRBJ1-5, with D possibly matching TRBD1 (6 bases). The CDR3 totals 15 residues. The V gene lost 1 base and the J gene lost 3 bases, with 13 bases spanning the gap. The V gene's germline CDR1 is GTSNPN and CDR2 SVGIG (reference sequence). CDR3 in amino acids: CAWSGDTTINQPQHF. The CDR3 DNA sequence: TGTGCCTGGAGTGGGGACACCACTATCAATCAGCCCCAGCATTTT.

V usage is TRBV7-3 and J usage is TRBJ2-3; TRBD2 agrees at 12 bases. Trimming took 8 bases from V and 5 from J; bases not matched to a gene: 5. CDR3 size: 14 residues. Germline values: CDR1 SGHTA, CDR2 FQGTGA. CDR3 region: CASALAGGVDTQYF. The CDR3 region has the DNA TGTGCCAGCGCACTAGCGGGAGGTGTAGATACGCAGTATTTT.

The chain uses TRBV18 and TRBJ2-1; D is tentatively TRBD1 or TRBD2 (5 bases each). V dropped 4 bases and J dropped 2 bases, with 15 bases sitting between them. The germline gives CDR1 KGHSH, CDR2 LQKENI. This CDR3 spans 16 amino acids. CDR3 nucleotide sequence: TGTGCCAGCTCACAAGGGACCTTACAGGCCTACAATGAGCAGTTCTTC. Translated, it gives CASSQGTLQAYNEQFF.

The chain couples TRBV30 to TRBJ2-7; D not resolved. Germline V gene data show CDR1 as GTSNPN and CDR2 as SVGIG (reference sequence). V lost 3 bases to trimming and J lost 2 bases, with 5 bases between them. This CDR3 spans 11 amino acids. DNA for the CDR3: TGTGCCTGGAGCACCGCCTACGAGCAGTACTTC. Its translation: CAWSTAYEQYF.

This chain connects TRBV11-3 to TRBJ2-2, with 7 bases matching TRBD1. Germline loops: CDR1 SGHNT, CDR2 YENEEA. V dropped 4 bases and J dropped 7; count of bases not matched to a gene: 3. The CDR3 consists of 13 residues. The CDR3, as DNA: TGTGCCAGCAGCTATACAGGGGTCGGGGAGCTGTTTTTT. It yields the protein CASSYTGVGELFF.

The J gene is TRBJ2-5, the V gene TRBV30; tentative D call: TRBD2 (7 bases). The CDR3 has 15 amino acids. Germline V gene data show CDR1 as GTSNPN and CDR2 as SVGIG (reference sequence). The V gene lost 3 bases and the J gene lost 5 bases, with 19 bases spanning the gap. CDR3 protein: CAWSPGGLPPETQYF. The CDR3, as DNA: TGTGCCTGGAGCCCCGGGGGGCTCCCCCCCGAGACCCAGTACTTC.

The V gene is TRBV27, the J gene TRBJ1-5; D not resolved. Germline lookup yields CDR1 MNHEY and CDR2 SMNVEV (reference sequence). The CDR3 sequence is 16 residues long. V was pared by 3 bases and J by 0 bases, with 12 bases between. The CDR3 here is CASSFAGGYSNQPQHF. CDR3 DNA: TGTGCCAGCAGTTTTGCGGGAGGTTATAGCAATCAGCCCCAGCATTTT.

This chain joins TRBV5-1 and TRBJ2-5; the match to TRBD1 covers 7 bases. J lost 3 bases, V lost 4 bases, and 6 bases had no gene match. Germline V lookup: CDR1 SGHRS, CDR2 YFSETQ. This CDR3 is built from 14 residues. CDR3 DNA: TGCGCCAGCAGCCCGGGACAGTCGGAAGAGACCCAGTACTTC. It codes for CASSPGQSEETQYF.